This TCR beta chain originates from a study of blood T cells in healthy people across ages. The CDR3 length is 14 residues. Germline CDR1 reads SGHRS; CDR2 reads YFSETQ. The J segment lost 5 bases and the V segment lost 4 bases, leaving 6 bases of the junction unmatched. Combining a sample-barcoded 5' primer with a J-beta primer mix, a second PCR ran for roughly 7 to 11 cycles. Researchers report that each sample yielded at least 2.5 million CDR3-containing paired-end reads. TCRdb re-analysed the 5' RACE reads in MiXCR, keeping a single row per CDR3 protein. The sample shows some 1.7 million distinct CDR3 sequences, under 30% of them seen only once. In its sample, this clonotype was seen a few times.

This clonotype was sampled from a woman in her 30s in good health. Source material: blood. This chain links TRBV5-1 with TRBJ2-7; TRBD1 agrees at 10 bases. This CDR3 is CASSRWTGGNEQYF. As DNA, the CDR3 is TGCGCCAGCAGCCGCTGGACAGGGGGGAACGAGCAGTACTTC.